This record covers a single TCR beta chain. This sample stems from a study of technical replicates of blood from a few donors. With V trimmed by 1 base and J by 7 bases, 13 bases remained unmatched. The CDR3 sequence is 18 residues long. The germline V gene has CDR1 SGHVS and CDR2 FNYEAQ. The data were produced by immunoSEQ multiplex PCR, yet TCRdb's version contains in-frame clones alone and is incomplete. The table includes tens of thousands of clones, around 90% detected once. The genes are TRBV7-6 and TRBJ2-1, with 10 nucleotides matching TRBD2. This clonotype originated in a human donor in good health. Some clones in this sample may be carry-over from other donors' samples. The sample consisted of PBMCs. The CDR3 coding sequence is TGTGCCAGCAGCTTAGAAGTCCGGATTAGCGGGAGGAGGAATGAGCAGTTCTTC. This sequence encodes CASSLEVRISGRRNEQFF.